Each of the 12 T cell receptor beta chains below was sequenced from the same sample in a study of cytomegalovirus exposure and HLA in healthy donors. Primers: 60 Vbeta forward and 13 Jbeta reverse. This table comes from immunoSEQ multiplex PCR, and its TCRdb copy is limited to in-frame clones, with some not included. The sample yields about 93,000 clones, roughly 77% seen once. The sequenced sample consisted of PBMCs. Every receptor here comes from a man between 25 and 39 years old in good health and CMV-seronegative.

CDR3 region: CASSGLVRGVEQFF. In DNA, the CDR3 is TGTGCCAGCAGCGGACTAGTCCGAGGGGTTGAGCAGTTCTTC. The chain recombines TRBV7-2 with TRBJ2-1; 7 positions agree with TRBD2. Trimming removed 5 bases from V and 9 bases from J; junction bases left unmatched: 10. From germline, CDR1 is SGHTA and CDR2 FQGNSA. This CDR3 spans 14 amino acids.

The chain carries TRBV11-2 and TRBJ2-7; D is possibly TRBD2 (6 bases). V gave up 5 bases and J gave up 4 bases, with 12 bases separating them. Germline CDR1 reads SGHAT; CDR2 reads FQNNGV. The CDR3 consists of 13 residues. In nucleotides, the CDR3 is TGTGCCAGCAGCAATAGGGGAGGATACGAGCAGTACTTC. Amino acid sequence: CASSNRGGYEQYF.

V and J are TRBV2 and TRBJ2-2; 7 bases line up with TRBD1. Trimming removed 7 bases from V and 4 bases from J; junction bases left unmatched: 12. The CDR3 has 16 residues. The germline CDR1 and CDR2 sequences are SNHLY and FYNNEI. CDR3 nucleotides: TGTGCCAGCAAAAGGTTACAGGGGCGCTCCACCGGGGAGCTGTTTTTT. It codes for CASKRLQGRSTGELFF. Full variable domain (outside the CDR3, taken from reference TRBV2 and TRBJ2-2): EPEVTQTPSHQVTQMGQEVILRCVPISNHLYFYWYRQILGQKVEFLVSFYNNEISEKSEIFDDQFSVERPDGSNFTLKIRSTKLEDSAMYFCASKRLQGRSTGELFFGEGSRLTVL.

The CDR3 sequence is CASSLGTGSGEQYF. The CDR3 nucleotides read TGCGCCAGCAGCTTGGGGACAGGTTCGGGCGAGCAGTACTTC. The rearrangement uses TRBV5-1 and TRBJ2-7, with TRBD1 identical over 7 bases. The junction had 6 bases not matched to a gene; V was cut back by 0 bases and J by 6 bases. Germline V gives CDR1 SGHRS, CDR2 YFSETQ. The CDR3 has 14 residues.

This sequence joins TRBV5-1 and TRBJ2-7, with D possibly TRBD1 on 6 matching bases. With 0 bases removed from V and 7 bases from J, the gap between germline ends came to 11 bases. This CDR3 comprises 13 residues. Looked up from germline, CDR1 is SGHRS and CDR2 is YFSETQ. The CDR3 loop reads CASSLAQGGEQYF. The CDR3 region has the DNA TGCGCCAGCAGCTTGGCACAGGGCGGGGAGCAGTACTTC.

The genes are TRBV30 and TRBJ1-2; 8 bases match TRBD1. Germline CDR1 GTSNPN, CDR2 SVGIG (reference sequence). V dropped 8 bases and J dropped 7; count of bases not matched to a gene: 3. This CDR3 spans 10 amino acids. CDR3 bases: TGTGCCGGACAGGGATGTGGCTACACCTTC. This encodes CAGQGCGYTF.

The gene calls are TRBV28 and TRBJ2-6; no clear D gene. The CDR3 has 18 amino acids. The germline gives CDR1 MDHEN, CDR2 SYDVKM. V shed 2 bases and J shed 0 bases, with 14 bases lying between them. CDR3 region: CASSLREPRISGANVLTF. The CDR3 DNA follows: TGTGCCAGCAGTTTAAGAGAACCCCGCATCTCTGGGGCCAACGTCCTGACTTTC.

The chain employs TRBV10-3 and TRBJ2-7; no clear D. V was trimmed by 3 bases and J by 0 bases, leaving 9 bases between them. CDR3 length: 14 residues. Per germline, CDR1 ENHRY and CDR2 SYGVKD. The CDR3 DNA reads TGTGCCATCAGTGAAGAGACAATCTCCTACGAGCAGTACTTC. Encoded protein: CAISEETISYEQYF.

The J gene is TRBJ2-1, the V gene TRBV18; the D gene is possibly TRBD1 (6 bases). Germline-derived CDR1 and CDR2 are KGHSH and LQKENI. V was cut by 6 bases and J by 2 bases, with 11 bases left in between. This CDR3 comprises 14 residues. CDR3 in DNA: TGTGCCAGCTCGCCCGACAGGACCTACAATGAGCAGTTCTTC. Its protein product is CASSPDRTYNEQFF.

This clone appeared a single time. The V gene is TRBV5-1, the J gene TRBJ2-5, with D unresolved. This CDR3 comprises 13 residues. The germline V and J ends were trimmed by 0 bases and 3 bases, with 6 bases remaining between them. Germline-derived CDR1 and CDR2 are SGHRS and YFSETQ. The CDR3 region is CASSLASKETQYF. CDR3 in DNA: TGCGCCAGCAGCTTGGCCAGTAAAGAGACCCAGTACTTC.

The chain recombines TRBV7-2 with TRBJ1-1; TRBD1 is a possible D gene (6 bases). This CDR3 region has 13 residues. V shed 1 base and J shed 8 bases, with 11 bases lying between them. The germline CDR1 and CDR2 sequences are SGHTA and FQGNSA. DNA for the CDR3: TGTGCCAGCAGCTTAGTTGGGGGGGCGGAAGCTTTCTTT. As protein: CASSLVGGAEAFF.

The table lists this clone with a few counts. The genes are TRBV6-6 and TRBJ2-2; 8 bases fit TRBD1. From germline, CDR1 is MNHNY and CDR2 SVGAGI (reference sequence). This CDR3 region has 16 residues. Losses at the gene ends were 6 bases for V and 1 base for J; bases not matched to a gene: 7. CDR3 in amino acids: CASRPSGQVNTGELFF. As DNA, the CDR3 is TGTGCCAGCAGACCCTCGGGACAGGTGAACACCGGGGAGCTGTTTTTT.